The present T cell receptor beta chain was sequenced within a study of CD8+CD57+ T cells in acquired aplastic anemia. For the study at large: Healthy donors gave roughly 9.9 million reads on average for CD4+ cells. Broader study findings: Comparison of patients with controls identified around 28 shared CD8+ CDR3 sequences.

Genomic DNA, serving as template, underwent TCR beta VDJ and CDR3 profiling. TCRdb redid the calling of the reads with MiXCR, one entry per CDR3 protein. The sample gives approximately 170,000 distinct CDR3 sequences, around half of which show up once; roughly 15% is in the top ten. This clonotype was counted at least ten times. Its antigen is not identified. Germline V gene sequence: CDR1 SGHTA, CDR2 FQGNSA. Between the trimmed V and J ends, which lost 5 bases and 0 bases, there was a span of 17 bases. The CDR3 spans 17 residues. The genes are TRBV7-2 and TRBJ1-3, with D maybe TRBD1 (5 bases). The clonotype was recovered from a human donor in good health, serving as a control. Sequencing was carried out using sorted CD4+, CD8+, or CD8+CD57+ T cells (not recorded which) from PBMCs. The CDR3 loop reads CASSRAGPSSSGNTIYF. The CDR3 DNA sequence: TGTGCCAGCAGCAGGGCAGGGCCCTCGAGCTCTGGAAACACCATATATTTT.